This T cell receptor (beta chain) derives from a study of blood T cell repertoires in COVID-19. Assay: immunoSEQ multiplex PCR; the TCRdb copy retains only in-frame clones and omits some. Of about 160,000 clones listed, over 65% are singletons. V was pared by 6 bases and J by 6 bases, with 3 bases of the junction left unmatched. CDR3 length: 13 amino acids. Per germline, CDR1 SGHAT and CDR2 FQNNGV. The study counted Cohort 3 donors as recovered given two negative PCRs, clearance, or symptom resolution. V is TRBV11-2 and J is TRBJ1-5, with TRBD1 matching 9 bases. Sequenced: PBMCs or T cells enriched from blood (not recorded which). This TCR derives from a woman aged 50 to 60 who had recovered from COVID-19. The CDR3 region is CASRDRGSQPQHF. In DNA, the CDR3 is TGTGCCAGCAGGGACAGGGGAAGTCAGCCCCAGCATTTT.